This TCR beta chain was captured in a study of blood T cells in healthy people across ages. This CDR3 contains 16 residues. With 1 base removed from V and 0 bases from J, the gap between germline ends came to 10 bases. CDR1 is PRHDT and CDR2 is FYEKMQ in the germline V gene (reference sequence). Together with a sample-barcoded 5' primer, a J-beta primer mix was included in a second PCR lasting roughly 6 to 12 cycles. TCRdb re-called the 5' RACE reads with MiXCR, one entry per CDR3 protein. The sample carries around 870,000 distinct CDR3 sequences, 29% recorded once. This clonotype was seen many times.

This sequence joins TRBV13 and TRBJ2-1, with D unresolved. Material: blood. The clonotype comes from an elderly woman in good health. For the CDR3, the DNA is TGTGCCAGCAGCTTAGAAGTTGGGTCCTCCTACAATGAGCAGTTCTTC. Protein sequence: CASSLEVGSSYNEQFF. The full variable domain, rest sourced from reference TRBV13 and TRBJ2-1, is AAGVIQSPRHLIKEKRETATLKCYPIPRHDTVYWYQQGPGQDPQFLISFYEKMQSDKGSIPDRFSAQQFSDYHSELNMSSLELGDSALYFCASSLEVGSSYNEQFFGPGTRLTVL.